This entry lists 15 T cell receptor beta chains sequenced from one sample in a study of T-cell reconstitution after alpha-beta-depleted transplantation in children. TCRbeta library preparation incorporated unique molecular identifiers. From the PCR reads, TCRdb called clonotypes with MiXCR, one entry per CDR3 protein. The repertoire has about 370,000 distinct CDR3 sequences, about a fifth of them found once; the top ten carry about 3.8%. The sample consisted of PBMCs from the stem cell graft donor, taken from the stem cell graft. The receptors originated from a human donor who donated a stem cell graft to a child with acute myeloid leukemia.

This clonotype was recorded many times. V is TRBV29-1 and J is TRBJ2-3; D may be TRBD2 (6 bases). The V end was cut by 7 bases, the J end by 0 bases, with 17 bases between. This CDR3 comprises 15 residues. CDR1 is SQVTM, CDR2 ANQGSEA, per germline. The CDR3 nucleotides are TGCAGCGCACAACCTCTAGCGAGAAGCACAGATACGCAGTATTTT. Amino acids: CSAQPLARSTDTQYF.

This clonotype was counted ten times or more. The V gene is TRBV7-2, the J gene TRBJ2-5; D unresolved. The V and J ends lost 7 bases and 2 bases respectively, with 11 bases between them. From germline, CDR1 is SGHTA and CDR2 FQGNSA. CDR3 length: 13 amino acids. This chain's CDR3 is CASNSIPQETQYF. The CDR3 nucleotides read TGTGCCAGCAACTCTATACCGCAAGAGACCCAGTACTTC.

This clonotype has a handful of counts. J is TRBJ1-1 and V is TRBV28; D remains unclear. This CDR3 comprises 10 residues. V was trimmed by 8 bases and J by 7 bases, leaving 8 bases between them. Germline values: CDR1 MDHEN, CDR2 SYDVKM. CDR3 sequence: CASWEDEAFF. For the CDR3, the DNA is TGTGCCAGCTGGGAGGATGAAGCTTTCTTT.

This clonotype was detected many times. The chain employs TRBV20-1 and TRBJ2-1, with 9 nucleotides matching TRBD2. V was pared by 6 bases and J by 4 bases, with 7 bases of the junction left unmatched. Germline values: CDR1 DFQATT, CDR2 SNEGSKA (reference sequence). The length of the CDR3 is 14 residues. This CDR3 reads CSAPGLAAYNEQFF. The DNA for the CDR3 is TGCAGTGCCCCGGGACTAGCTGCTTACAATGAGCAGTTCTTC.

This clonotype was seen more than once but under ten times. V usage is TRBV5-6 and J usage is TRBJ2-1; TRBD2 might be the D (6 bases). The CDR3 loop spans 13 amino acids. CDR1 and CDR2 (germline): SGHDT, YYEEEE. Trimming cost V 4 bases and J 5 bases, with 10 bases left between them. The CDR3 loop is CASSGGMHNEQFF. The CDR3 nucleotides are TGTGCCAGCAGCGGCGGGATGCACAATGAGCAGTTCTTC.

For this clonotype: A single base separates this from a much larger clone, so it may be a read error. This chain links TRBV27 with TRBJ2-2; 8 bases are a match to TRBD2. J gave up 4 bases and V 8 bases, and 9 bases lay outside the gene matches. CDR1 and CDR2 (germline): MNHEY, SMNVEV (reference sequence). CDR3 length: 15 amino acids. CDR3 sequence: CASAPGGAGTGELFF. CDR3 nucleotide sequence: TGTGCCAGCGCCCCGGGGGGGGCCGGCACCGGGGAGCTGTTTTTT.

The chain links TRBV7-8 to TRBJ2-3, with 13 bases matching TRBD2. Trimming removed 3 bases from V and 6 bases from J; junction bases left unmatched: 9. The CDR3 contains 17 residues. Looked up from germline, CDR1 is SGHVS and CDR2 is FQNEAQ. The CDR3 reads CASSFRLAGGVLDTQYF. CDR3 nucleotide sequence: TGTGCCAGCAGCTTCCGACTAGCGGGAGGAGTTCTGGATACGCAGTATTTT. Based on the CDR3 plus reference TRBV7-8 and TRBJ2-3, the full variable domain is GAGVSQSPRYKVAKRGQDVALRCDPISGHVSLFWYQQALGQGPEFLTYFQNEAQLDKSGLPSDRFFAERPEGSVSTLKIQRTQQEDSAVYLCASSFRLAGGVLDTQYFGPGTRLTVL.

J is TRBJ1-1 and V is TRBV12-3 or TRBV12-4; D is undetermined. Trimming stripped 3 bases from V and 4 bases from J, with 15 bases between. The CDR3 runs 15 residues. The CDR3 loop reads CASSFYGDVGTEAFF. The CDR3 bases are TGTGCCAGCAGTTTTTACGGGGATGTGGGCACTGAAGCTTTCTTT.

This clonotype occurred many times. The chain combines TRBV15 with TRBJ2-1, with 13 nucleotides matching TRBD2. The CDR3 is 16 residues long. V trimming: 2 bases; J trimming: 5 bases; junction bases outside the gene matches: 3. In germline, CDR1 is LNHNV, CDR2 YYDKDF (reference sequence). This chain's CDR3 is CATSRSGLAGNNEQFF. In nucleotides, the CDR3 is TGTGCCACCAGCAGATCGGGACTAGCGGGAAACAATGAGCAGTTCTTC.

This chain links TRBV5-1 with TRBJ2-7, with D maybe TRBD2 (6 bases). Trimming cost V 0 bases and J 0 bases, with 16 bases left between them. This CDR3 spans 17 amino acids. The germline gives CDR1 SGHRS, CDR2 YFSETQ. The CDR3 nucleotides read TGCGCCAGCAGCTTGGGAAACGAAAGCGGGTCCTCCTACGAGCAGTACTTC. Amino acids: CASSLGNESGSSYEQYF.

This clonotype has a count of ten or more. V gene TRBV4-2 combines with J gene TRBJ2-1, with D perhaps given as TRBD1 or TRBD2 (5 bases each). The ends were cut back, 3 bases at V and 4 bases at J, with 16 bases in the middle. Germline lookup yields CDR1 LGHNA and CDR2 YNFKEQ. The CDR3 extends over 16 amino acids. The DNA of the CDR3 is TGTGCCAGCAGCCAGAACCGGGACGCAACTTACAATGAGCAGTTCTTC. It specifies CASSQNRDATYNEQFF.

The DNA for the CDR3 is TGTGCCAGCAGCCGGGACAGGGAAGAGACCCAGTACTTC. Its protein is CASSRDREETQYF. The gene calls are TRBV11-2 and TRBJ2-5, with 9 bases aligning to TRBD1. This CDR3 is built from 13 residues. Germline V lookup: CDR1 SGHAT, CDR2 FQNNGV. V dropped 5 bases and J dropped 3; count of bases not matched to a gene: 1. The entire variable domain, with the rest obtained from reference TRBV11-2 and TRBJ2-5, is as follows: EAGVAQSPRYKIIEKRQSVAFWCNPISGHATLYWYQQILGQGPKLLIQFQNNGVVDDSQLPKDRFSAERLKGVDSTLKIQPAKLEDSAVYLCASSRDREETQYFGPGTRLLVL.

In this sample, this clonotype turned up many times. The chain recombines TRBV20-1 with TRBJ2-5; 12 bases line up with TRBD2. Germline V gene lookup returns CDR1 DFQATT and CDR2 SNEGSKA (reference sequence). V shed 1 base and J 6 bases; nucleotides not matched to a gene: 6. This CDR3 is 15 amino acids long. CDR3 DNA: TGCAGTGCTAGAGTTCTAGCGGGAGGGCCAAAGACCCAGTACTTC. Its protein is CSARVLAGGPKTQYF.

J is TRBJ2-7 and V is TRBV4-2, with no clear D. Trimming shortened V by 1 base and J by 3 bases, and 13 bases separated the two germline ends. Germline V gene data show CDR1 as LGHNA and CDR2 as YNFKEQ. The CDR3 loop spans 15 amino acids. The CDR3 spells CASSQVFGHRYEQYF. The CDR3 DNA follows: TGTGCCAGCAGCCAAGTATTTGGCCATCGCTACGAGCAGTACTTC.

The genes are TRBV3-1 and TRBJ2-5, with a tentative D call TRBD2 (5 bases). From germline, CDR1 is LGHDT and CDR2 YNNKEL (reference sequence). V was shortened by 10 bases and J by 2 bases, with 14 bases between the two germline ends. The CDR3 covers 13 residues. DNA for the CDR3: TGTGCCACCTCCCATCTAGCTCAAGAGACCCAGTACTTC. Translated, it gives CATSHLAQETQYF.